Shown below are 26 T cell receptor beta chains from a single sample sequenced in a study of blood T cell repertoires in COVID-19. The repertoire was sequenced with immunoSEQ multiplex PCR; TCRdb's copy has only in-frame clones and lacks some. Of about 170,000 clones in the sample, around 82% were seen once. Sequenced sample: peripheral blood. These receptors all come from a man between 65 and 85 years old with active or convalescent COVID-19.

The rearrangement uses TRBV24-1 and TRBJ2-2, with a weak D call TRBD2 (5 bases). The V end was cut by 1 base, the J end by 5 bases, with 7 bases between. Germline CDR1 is KGHDR and CDR2 is SFDVKD. This CDR3 is 14 amino acids long. In DNA form, the CDR3 reads TGTGCCACCAGTGATTTCGGGAATACCGGGGAGCTGTTTTTT. Protein product: CATSDFGNTGELFF.

This chain connects TRBV5-1 to TRBJ2-7; a possible D gene is TRBD2 (5 bases). V dropped 0 bases and J dropped 0 bases, with 13 bases sitting between them. Per the germline V gene, CDR1 is SGHRS and CDR2 is YFSETQ. This CDR3 is built from 16 residues. In DNA, the CDR3 is TGCGCCAGCAGCTTGGGAGGGTTAGGGAGCTCCTACGAGCAGTACTTC. This codes for CASSLGGLGSSYEQYF. Looking up the rest from reference TRBV5-1 and TRBJ2-7 gives the full variable domain: KAGVTQTPRYLIKTRGQQVTLSCSPISGHRSVSWYQQTPGQGLQFLFEYFSETQRNKGNFPGRFSGRQFSNSRSEMNVSTLELGDSALYLCASSLGGLGSSYEQYFGPGTRLTVT.

V is TRBV6-5 and J is TRBJ1-3, with 7 nucleotides matching TRBD1. Germline CDR1 MNHEY, CDR2 SVGAGI. The V segment lost 6 bases and the J segment 2 bases; nucleotides outside the gene matches: 4. CDR3 length: 14 amino acids. The CDR3 DNA sequence: TGTGCCAGCAGACGCACAGGGGCTGGAAACACCATATATTTT. Translation gives CASRRTGAGNTIYF.

The V and J genes are TRBV5-8 and TRBJ1-6; 9 bases are a match to TRBD1. V shed 4 bases and J 7 bases; nucleotides not matched to a gene: 9. The CDR3 extends over 16 amino acids. CDR1 is SGHTS, CDR2 YDEGEE, per germline. Here the CDR3 DNA reads TGTGCCAGCAGCGCCTTCACAGGGGGCCGGAATTCACCCCTCCACTTT. Its protein is CASSAFTGGRNSPLHF.

V usage is TRBV15 and J usage is TRBJ1-1, with 8 bases that match TRBD1. CDR1 is LNHNV, CDR2 YYDKDF, per germline (reference sequence). V shed 0 bases and J 11 bases; nucleotides not matched to a gene: 8. The CDR3 runs to 14 residues. The CDR3 nucleotides read TGTGCCACCAGCAGAGATTGGACACAGGGGGGGGCTTTCTTT. It yields the protein CATSRDWTQGGAFF.

The chain has TRBV5-1 and TRBJ2-7, with D unresolved. Looked up from germline, CDR1 is SGHRS and CDR2 is YFSETQ. V was shortened by 3 bases and J by 0 bases, with 7 bases between the two germline ends. The CDR3 length is 13 residues. CDR3 sequence reads: CASSSTNSYEQYF. The CDR3 bases are TGCGCCAGCAGCTCCACAAACTCCTACGAGCAGTACTTC.

This chain links TRBV30 with TRBJ2-2, with 10 positions matching TRBD1. The length of the CDR3 is 14 residues. Germline values: CDR1 GTSNPN, CDR2 SVGIG (reference sequence). V was pared by 7 bases and J by 9 bases, with 11 bases of the junction left unmatched. The CDR3 here is CAFHGQGVYRELFF. The DNA for the CDR3 is TGTGCCTTCCACGGACAGGGGGTTTACCGGGAGCTGTTTTTT.

This chain joins TRBV2 and TRBJ2-2; TRBD1 aligns across 7 bases. Germline CDR1 reads SNHLY; CDR2 reads FYNNEI. V lost 7 bases and J lost 5; bases outside the gene matches: 7. The CDR3 consists of 14 residues. The CDR3 DNA sequence: TGTGCCAGCAATACAGACAGGGAAACCGGGGAGCTGTTTTTT. Its translation is CASNTDRETGELFF.

CDR3 residues: CASSTEAVNGYTF. CDR3 nucleotide sequence: TGTGCCAGCAGTACCGAGGCGGTTAATGGCTACACCTTC. The genes are TRBV6-2 or TRBV6-3 and TRBJ1-2; no clear D gene. Germline assignment: CDR1 MNHEY and CDR2 SVGEGT. The CDR3 loop spans 13 amino acids. The V end was cut by 5 bases, the J end by 6 bases, with 13 bases between.

The CDR3 loop reads CASRAGHSTDTQYF. CDR3 nucleotides: TGTGCCAGCAGAGCGGGACATAGCACAGATACGCAGTATTTT. The chain is built from TRBV7-9 and TRBJ2-3; D might be TRBD2 (7 bases). V was pared by 6 bases and J by 0 bases, with 10 bases between. Per germline, CDR1 SEHNR and CDR2 FQNEAQ (reference sequence). The CDR3 sequence is 14 residues long.

The sample holds one count of this clone. The rearrangement joins TRBV19 to TRBJ1-2; tentatively, D is TRBD1 (5 bases). Per germline, CDR1 LNHDA and CDR2 SQIVND (reference sequence). Trimming removed 5 bases at V and 4 bases at J, with 17 bases between. The CDR3 extends over 15 amino acids. The CDR3 bases are TGTGCCAGTAGTCGCGGGGTGGGGACTGGCTATGGCTACACCTTC. Its protein is CASSRGVGTGYGYTF.

This clone was seen a handful of times. This chain uses TRBV28 with TRBJ1-5; no clear D gene. The germline V gene encodes CDR1 MDHEN and CDR2 SYDVKM. Trimming stripped 3 bases from V and 6 bases from J, with 3 bases between. The CDR3 consists of 11 residues. CDR3 sequence (DNA): TGTGCCAGCAGTTTCCGTCAGCCCCAGCATTTT. It is translated as CASSFRQPQHF.

This chain uses TRBV5-4 with TRBJ1-1; tentative D call: TRBD1 (5 bases). CDR1 and CDR2 (germline): SGHNT, YYREEE (reference sequence). V was pared by 4 bases and J by 4 bases, with 17 bases between. The CDR3 loop spans 15 amino acids. The chain's CDR3 is CASSGTAGTGTEAFF. The CDR3 bases are TGTGCCAGCAGCGGTACTGCAGGGACTGGCACTGAAGCTTTCTTT.

This chain connects TRBV4-1 to TRBJ1-1; no firm D call. CDR1 is MGHRA and CDR2 is YSYEKL in the germline V gene. The CDR3 length is 16 residues. V lost 0 bases, J lost 0 bases, and 11 bases lay in between. Here the CDR3 reads CASSQDPTVLNTEAFF. CDR3 DNA sequence: TGCGCCAGCAGCCAAGACCCCACAGTTCTGAACACTGAAGCTTTCTTT.

The chain uses TRBV2 and TRBJ1-6; the match to TRBD1 covers 10 bases. The junction had 11 bases not matched to a gene; V was cut back by 3 bases and J by 6 bases. Germline V gene data show CDR1 as SNHLY and CDR2 as FYNNEI. This CDR3 comprises 18 residues. CDR3 residues: CASSDPTGTGVTNSPLHF. The CDR3, as DNA: TGTGCCAGCAGTGATCCCACCGGGACAGGGGTTACTAATTCACCCCTCCACTTT.

This sequence joins TRBV29-1 and TRBJ2-7; 9 nucleotides agree with TRBD1. The CDR3 extends over 15 amino acids. With 6 bases clipped from V and 1 base from J, the junction kept 10 bases outside the gene matches. Germline V gene sequence: CDR1 SQVTM, CDR2 ANQGSEA. CDR3 in DNA: TGCAGCGTGGGCCACACAGGGGGCGATTCCTACGAGCAGTACTTC. Translation gives CSVGHTGGDSYEQYF.

The V and J genes are TRBV6-5 and TRBJ1-5; TRBD1 is a possible D gene (6 bases). The V end was cut by 9 bases, the J end by 9 bases, with 15 bases between. This CDR3 is built from 12 residues. Per germline, CDR1 MNHEY and CDR2 SVGAGI. CDR3 sequence (DNA): TGTGCCAGTAAGCGGGGGGGCGGGCCCCAGCATTTT. This sequence encodes CASKRGGGPQHF.

DNA for the CDR3: TGCGCCAGCAGCGTTCTTTTGGCCATGAACACTGAAGCTTTCTTT. As protein: CASSVLLAMNTEAFF. The chain employs TRBV5-1 and TRBJ1-1, with D hard to call. Per germline, CDR1 SGHRS and CDR2 YFSETQ. The V end lost 4 bases, the J end lost 0 bases, and 13 bases lay between the germline ends. The CDR3 is 15 residues long.

J is TRBJ2-7 and V is TRBV5-1, with 9 positions matching TRBD1. CDR1 and CDR2 (germline): SGHRS, YFSETQ. J gave up 6 bases and V 4 bases, and 14 bases lay outside the gene matches. The CDR3 runs to 16 residues. The CDR3 is CASSLTPPGQGSEQYF. As DNA, the CDR3 is TGCGCCAGCAGCCTAACCCCTCCGGGACAGGGCAGCGAGCAGTACTTC.

This chain joins TRBV5-1 and TRBJ2-5, with TRBD2 matching 12 bases. CDR1 is SGHRS and CDR2 is YFSETQ in the germline V gene. CDR3 length: 15 amino acids. V lost 0 bases, J lost 5 bases, and 2 bases stayed unmatched. For the CDR3, the DNA is TGCGCCAGCAGCTTGGCGCTAGCGGGAGGGGAGACCCAGTACTTC. Translated, it gives CASSLALAGGETQYF.

The chain combines TRBV5-1 with TRBJ1-1; perhaps TRBD1 as D (6 bases). The CDR3 extends over 13 amino acids. Trimming took 4 bases from V and 11 from J, leaving 18 bases between them. CDR1 SGHRS and CDR2 YFSETQ come from the germline V gene. CDR3 coding DNA: TGCGCCAGCAGCAGGGACACCCTTTCGGAGGCTTTCTTT. This gives the protein CASSRDTLSEAFF.

This clone was seen more than once but under ten times. The V gene is TRBV29-1, the J gene TRBJ1-1; a possible D gene is TRBD1 (5 bases). V lost 3 bases, J lost 3 bases, and 11 bases lay in between. The V gene's germline CDR1 is SQVTM and CDR2 ANQGSEA. The CDR3 loop spans 13 amino acids. The CDR3 nucleotides read TGCAGCGTTGACGCGGGGGGGGACACTGAAGCTTTCTTT. It encodes CSVDAGGDTEAFF.

V is TRBV10-3 and J is TRBJ1-5; D gene uncertain. CDR3 length equals 14 residues. The V and J ends lost 0 bases and 3 bases respectively, with 6 bases between them. Germline CDR1 reads ENHRY; CDR2 reads SYGVKD. Here the CDR3 reads CAISESDNNQPQHF. The CDR3 region has the DNA TGTGCCATCAGTGAGTCTGACAACAATCAGCCCCAGCATTTT.

The J gene is TRBJ1-6, the V gene TRBV7-2, with D perhaps matching TRBD1 (5 bases). This CDR3 has 13 residues. Trimming took off 5 bases at V and 14 bases at J, with 16 bases between the two ends. Germline lookup yields CDR1 SGHTA and CDR2 FQGNSA. CDR3 nucleotide sequence: TGTGCCAGCAGCCCCACGACAGTCTCGTCCCTCCACTTT. The encoded protein is CASSPTTVSSLHF.

The chain joins TRBV24-1 to TRBJ2-1, with D possibly TRBD2 on 5 matching bases. The CDR3 has 14 amino acids. Per germline, CDR1 KGHDR and CDR2 SFDVKD. Trimming removed 4 bases from V and 7 bases from J, with 13 bases in between. The CDR3 DNA sequence: TGTGCCACCAGTGACCCCCGGACTTCTAATGAGCAGTTCTTC. Encoded protein: CATSDPRTSNEQFF.

This clone was picked up a small number of times. This chain uses TRBV6-2 or TRBV6-3 with TRBJ1-1, with TRBD1 matching over 11 bases. V shed 5 bases, J shed 7 bases, and the junction held 12 bases outside the gene matches. This CDR3 spans 16 amino acids. Germline lookup yields CDR1 MNHEY and CDR2 SVGEGT. The CDR3 reads CASSAQTPGQGDEAFF. CDR3 bases: TGTGCCAGCAGTGCCCAAACGCCGGGACAGGGGGATGAAGCTTTCTTT.